One and the same sample provided the 31 T cell receptor beta chains below, sequenced in a study of blood T cell repertoires in COVID-19. Here immunoSEQ multiplex PCR was the method, and the copy in TCRdb shows in-frame clones only, minus some. The data contain more than 120,000 clones, 88% of them seen just once; the ten biggest clones take up about 28%. Sample: peripheral blood. These receptors originate from a human donor in a cohort sampled during active COVID-19.

Only one count was recorded for this clone. The rearrangement joins TRBV18 to TRBJ2-2, with 13 bases that match TRBD2. The germline V gene encodes CDR1 KGHSH and CDR2 LQKENI. The CDR3 is made up of 16 amino acids. J was trimmed by 4 bases and V by 3 bases; bases with no gene match: 2. This chain's CDR3 is CASSPTSGGLTGELFF. CDR3 sequence (DNA): TGTGCCAGCTCACCGACTAGCGGGGGGCTCACCGGGGAGCTGTTTTTT.

This clone was detected only a few times. V usage is TRBV6-5 and J usage is TRBJ1-3; no clear D. CDR1 is MNHEY, CDR2 SVGAGI, per germline. The CDR3 runs 12 residues. V lost 10 bases and J lost 0, with 7 bases in between. The CDR3 region has the DNA TGTGCCACCTCCCTCTCTGGAAACACCATATATTTT. Protein: CATSLSGNTIYF.

V gene TRBV7-2 combines with J gene TRBJ2-3; the D gene is possibly TRBD2 (6 bases). CDR1 is SGHTA and CDR2 is FQGNSA in the germline V gene. V lost 5 bases, J lost 6 bases, and 18 bases lay in between. This CDR3 is 15 amino acids long. DNA of the CDR3: TGTGCCAGCAGCCCCATTAGGGGCCGGGGGGATACGCAGTATTTT. Its protein is CASSPIRGRGDTQYF.

This clone is a singleton in its sample. V gene TRBV14 combines with J gene TRBJ1-2; 8 bases map to TRBD1. CDR3 length: 15 amino acids. CDR1 is SGHDN and CDR2 is FVKESK in the germline V gene. V lost 5 bases and J lost 4; bases outside the gene matches: 9. This chain's CDR3 is CASSINGQGGYGYTF. Here the CDR3 DNA reads TGTGCCAGCAGCATTAACGGACAGGGCGGCTATGGCTACACCTTC.

The chain links TRBV19 to TRBJ1-2; 8 positions match TRBD1. V shed 2 bases, J shed 3 bases, and the junction held 5 bases outside the gene matches. Germline CDR1 is LNHDA and CDR2 is SQIVND (reference sequence). There are 15 residues in the CDR3. The CDR3 DNA follows: TGTGCCAGTAGTATACTTTACAGGGGGGACTATGGCTACACCTTC. Protein: CASSILYRGDYGYTF.

The V gene is TRBV19, the J gene TRBJ2-7, with 8 bases aligning to TRBD2. The CDR3 spans 15 residues. Germline assignment: CDR1 LNHDA and CDR2 SQIVND (reference sequence). Trimming at V came to 5 bases and at J to 0 bases, leaving 6 bases not matched to a gene. The CDR3: CASSGSGGLSYEQYF. CDR3 nucleotides: TGTGCCAGTAGTGGAAGCGGGGGACTCTCCTACGAGCAGTACTTC. The whole variable domain, filled in from reference TRBV19 and TRBJ2-7, reads DGGITQSPKYLFRKEGQNVTLSCEQNLNHDAMYWYRQDPGQGLRLIYYSQIVNDFQKGDIAEGYSVSREKKESFPLTVTSAQKNPTAFYLCASSGSGGLSYEQYFGPGTRLTVT.

The rearrangement links TRBV12-3 or TRBV12-4 to TRBJ2-7, with D possibly being TRBD2 (7 bases). This CDR3 comprises 13 residues. Trimming removed 6 bases from V and 3 bases from J, with 12 bases in between. CDR3 DNA sequence: TGTGCCAGCAGGGGCGGGGGCGACTACGAGCAGTACTTC. It is translated as CASRGGGDYEQYF.

This rearrangement joins TRBV19 to TRBJ2-7; tentative D call: TRBD1 (6 bases). CDR1 is LNHDA and CDR2 is SQIVND in the germline V gene (reference sequence). The CDR3 extends over 14 amino acids. The V end lost 1 base, the J end lost 6 bases, and 13 bases lay between the germline ends. CDR3 region: CASSIGPQGSEQYF. CDR3 bases: TGTGCCAGTAGTATAGGCCCCCAGGGGAGCGAGCAGTACTTC.

A word on this clone: Other nucleotide sequences from this sample produce the same CDR3. The rearrangement links TRBV18 to TRBJ1-1, with D possibly being TRBD1 (6 bases). Germline V CDR1 and CDR2: KGHSH, LQKENI. The ends were cut back, 4 bases at V and 0 bases at J, with 9 bases in the middle. The CDR3 length is 14 residues. For the CDR3, the DNA is TGTGCCAGCTCACAACAGGGCTTGAACACTGAAGCTTTCTTT. Residues: CASSQQGLNTEAFF.

The chain joins TRBV7-2 to TRBJ2-3; 8 bases fit TRBD2. The CDR3 is 15 amino acids. The germline gives CDR1 SGHTA, CDR2 FQGNSA. With V trimmed by 0 bases and J by 1 base, 0 bases remained unmatched. The CDR3: CASSLATSGTDTQYF. Written as DNA, the CDR3 is TGTGCCAGCAGCTTAGCGACTAGCGGCACAGATACGCAGTATTTT.

This chain uses TRBV2 with TRBJ1-1; D might be TRBD1 (6 bases). Between the trimmed V and J ends, which lost 3 bases and 0 bases, there was a span of 8 bases. The CDR3 spans 14 residues. Germline CDR1 SNHLY, CDR2 FYNNEI. The CDR3 sequence: CASSEQGLNTEAFF. CDR3 DNA sequence: TGTGCCAGCAGTGAGCAGGGGCTGAACACTGAAGCTTTCTTT.

J is TRBJ2-3 and V is TRBV29-1; possible D gene TRBD2, 6 bases. Germline loops: CDR1 SQVTM, CDR2 ANQGSEA. CDR3 length: 15 amino acids. The V end was cut by 3 bases, the J end by 3 bases, with 16 bases between. CDR3 DNA: TGCAGCGTTGAGGGCTGGCGGGGTGCGACAGATACGCAGTATTTT. Its translation is CSVEGWRGATDTQYF.

In its sample, this clone was seen once. It is likely a read error, because the conserved phenylalanine at the end of the CDR3 is missing. The DNA is omitted, as the CDR3 cannot be located on it reliably, and the CDR3 follows TCRdb's listing. The rearrangement links TRBV12-3 or TRBV12-4 to TRBJ2-3; TRBD2 is the table's D call, not checked against the DNA. The CDR3 totals 12 residues, both ends included. The CDR3 protein is CASRSPGLALEI.

V is TRBV5-6 and J is TRBJ2-7; tentatively, D is TRBD2 (6 bases). CDR3 length: 13 amino acids. Germline-derived CDR1 and CDR2 are SGHDT and YYEEEE. V was clipped by 5 bases and J by 4 bases, with 13 bases between them. CDR3 in DNA: TGTGCCAGCAGTTACGGTGGGGGGTACGAGCAGTACTTC. It yields the protein CASSYGGGYEQYF.

The rearrangement uses TRBV30 and TRBJ1-4; 9 bases are a match to TRBD1. There are 13 residues in the CDR3. Losses at the gene ends were 2 bases for V and 8 bases for J; bases not matched to a gene: 3. Germline CDR1 reads GTSNPN; CDR2 reads SVGIG (reference sequence). The CDR3: CAWSRQGEEKLFF. The DNA for the CDR3 is TGTGCCTGGAGTAGACAGGGGGAGGAAAAACTGTTTTTT.

The rearrangement links TRBV28 to TRBJ1-1, with a tentative D call TRBD1 (5 bases). The CDR3 is 13 residues long. Germline V gene data show CDR1 as MDHEN and CDR2 as SYDVKM. The germline V and J ends were trimmed by 2 bases and 6 bases, with 10 bases remaining between them. The CDR3 DNA is TGTGCCAGCAGTTTAGGGGGGGGGTCTGAAGCTTTCTTT. Amino acids: CASSLGGGSEAFF.

J is TRBJ1-2 and V is TRBV2, with 7 bases fitting TRBD1. Germline V gene data show CDR1 as SNHLY and CDR2 as FYNNEI. V was pared by 10 bases and J by 4 bases, with 12 bases of the junction left unmatched. The CDR3 has 14 residues. Written as DNA, the CDR3 is TGTGCCACCCAGGGGGGAGCTTCGTCCTATGGCTACACCTTC. Translating it yields CATQGGASSYGYTF.

The chain is built from TRBV7-8 and TRBJ1-2; 7 bases agree with TRBD1. With V trimmed by 2 bases and J by 3 bases, 9 bases remained unmatched. Germline-derived CDR1 and CDR2 are SGHVS and FQNEAQ. The CDR3 is 16 residues long. This CDR3 reads CASSLSVEGAYYGYTF. The CDR3 nucleotides read TGTGCCAGCAGCTTATCAGTGGAGGGGGCGTACTATGGCTACACCTTC.

This clone was seen only once. The chain has TRBV27 and TRBJ1-6, with a possible D match to TRBD1 (5 bases). The CDR3 extends over 14 amino acids. Germline V lookup: CDR1 MNHEY, CDR2 SMNVEV (reference sequence). Trimming shortened V by 6 bases and J by 6 bases, and 12 bases separated the two germline ends. As DNA, the CDR3 is TGTGCCAGCAGGTCGGGACTCAGTAATTCACCCCTCCACTTT. This translates into CASRSGLSNSPLHF.

The chain joins TRBV6-5 to TRBJ1-4; the D is unclear. The V end lost 6 bases, the J end lost 6 bases, and 14 bases lay between the germline ends. CDR3 length: 14 amino acids. Germline-derived CDR1 and CDR2 are MNHEY and SVGAGI. The CDR3 protein is CASRPPQRDEKLFF. The CDR3 DNA reads TGTGCCAGCAGGCCCCCCCAGAGGGATGAAAAACTGTTTTTT.

V and J are TRBV3-1 (or the pseudogene TRBV3-2) and TRBJ2-1; no reliable D call. Trimming stripped 4 bases from V and 4 bases from J, with 11 bases between. The CDR3 is made up of 14 amino acids. The germline V gene encodes CDR1 LGHDT and CDR2 YNNKEL (reference sequence). The CDR3 nucleotides are TGTGCCAGCAGCCCCCCCCTCGTTTACAATGAGCAGTTCTTC. As protein: CASSPPLVYNEQFF.

The chain combines TRBV7-2 with TRBJ1-2; 8 bases agree with TRBD1. The germline V gene encodes CDR1 SGHTA and CDR2 FQGNSA. Trimming at V came to 5 bases and at J to 13 bases, leaving 15 bases not matched to a gene. The CDR3 covers 14 residues. This CDR3 reads CASSPRTGTVLITF. The CDR3 nucleotides read TGTGCCAGCAGCCCGAGGACAGGGACGGTTCTGATCACCTTC.

The V gene is TRBV7-9, the J gene TRBJ2-7, with 7 nucleotides matching TRBD1. With 1 base clipped from V and 5 bases from J, the junction kept 2 bases outside the gene matches. Looked up from germline, CDR1 is SEHNR and CDR2 is FQNEAQ (reference sequence). The CDR3 covers 13 residues. As DNA, the CDR3 is TGTGCCAGCAGCTTAGACAGGGGTCACGAGCAGTACTTC. Amino acids: CASSLDRGHEQYF.

This clone was found once. The V gene is TRBV18, the J gene TRBJ2-5; 9 positions agree with TRBD1. Germline CDR1 and CDR2: KGHSH and LQKENI. The CDR3 is made up of 15 amino acids. The J segment lost 3 bases and the V segment lost 3 bases, leaving 5 bases of the junction unmatched. CDR3 sequence reads: CASSPLGTGKETQYF. Written as DNA, the CDR3 is TGTGCCAGCTCACCTTTAGGGACAGGGAAAGAGACCCAGTACTTC. Based on the CDR3 plus reference TRBV18 and TRBJ2-5, the full variable domain is NAGVMQNPRHLVRRRGQEARLRCSPMKGHSHVYWYRQLPEEGLKFMVYLQKENIIDESGMPKERFSAEFPKEGPSILRIQQVVRGDSAAYFCASSPLGTGKETQYFGPGTRLLVL.

The chain employs TRBV18 and TRBJ1-5, with 8 bases aligning to TRBD1. Looked up from germline, CDR1 is KGHSH and CDR2 is LQKENI. The trim removed 2 bases at V and 6 bases at J, leaving 9 bases unmatched. This CDR3 has 16 residues. The chain's CDR3 is CASSPNTGGSGQPQHF. Written as DNA, the CDR3 is TGTGCCAGCTCACCAAATACAGGGGGATCGGGTCAGCCCCAGCATTTT.

The chain employs TRBV7-2 and TRBJ1-2, with D unresolved. The germline V and J ends were trimmed by 5 bases and 4 bases, with 14 bases remaining between them. Germline CDR1 reads SGHTA; CDR2 reads FQGNSA. This CDR3 has 14 amino acids. CDR3 nucleotide sequence: TGTGCCAGCAGCCTAGGAACAGACCCCTATGGCTACACCTTC. This sequence encodes CASSLGTDPYGYTF.

The rearrangement joins TRBV24-1 to TRBJ2-5; the match to TRBD1 covers 7 bases. The V segment lost 2 bases and the J segment 2 bases; nucleotides outside the gene matches: 4. Germline CDR1 and CDR2: KGHDR and SFDVKD. This CDR3 spans 15 amino acids. In nucleotides, the CDR3 is TGTGCCACCAGTGATTCCCGACAGGGTCAAGAGACCCAGTACTTC. This gives the protein CATSDSRQGQETQYF.

The gene calls are TRBV30 and TRBJ2-2; D call uncertain. Germline V gives CDR1 GTSNPN, CDR2 SVGIG (reference sequence). The ends were cut back, 1 base at V and 1 base at J, with 4 bases in the middle. The CDR3 contains 13 residues. The CDR3 protein is CAWSGLNTGELFF. The CDR3, as DNA: TGTGCCTGGAGTGGACTGAACACCGGGGAGCTGTTTTTT.

The CDR3 here is CASSLVGRDTEAFF. The DNA for the CDR3 is TGTGCCAGCAGCTTAGTTGGCAGGGACACTGAAGCTTTCTTT. The chain joins TRBV7-2 to TRBJ1-1, with a tentative D call TRBD1 (5 bases). The CDR3 spans 14 residues. V lost 1 base and J lost 3, with 9 bases in between. Germline CDR1 and CDR2: SGHTA and FQGNSA.

The J gene is TRBJ2-2, the V gene TRBV7-8, with 7 bases aligning to TRBD1. CDR1 is SGHVS and CDR2 is FQNEAQ in the germline V gene. The CDR3 has 15 residues. V was pared by 1 base and J by 2 bases, with 1 base of the junction left unmatched. The CDR3 nucleotides are TGTGCCAGCAGCTTAGAGGGGGCTAACACCGGGGAGCTGTTTTTT. As protein: CASSLEGANTGELFF.

This chain uses TRBV11-1 with TRBJ1-4; 8 bases line up with TRBD1. The trim removed 5 bases at V and 5 bases at J, leaving 4 bases unmatched. CDR3 size: 14 residues. Germline V gene lookup returns CDR1 SGHAT and CDR2 FQDESV (reference sequence). The CDR3 DNA reads TGTGCCAGCAGCCGGGGACAGGAGAATGAAAAACTGTTTTTT. The encoded protein is CASSRGQENEKLFF.